Following are 3 T cell receptor beta chains from one sample sequenced in a study of cytomegalovirus exposure and HLA in healthy donors. PCR was performed using 60 Vbeta and 13 Jbeta primers. Some clones are missing from TCRdb's copy, which holds only in-frame ones; the method was immunoSEQ multiplex PCR. The ten top clones account for roughly 1.6%, within a sample of 150,000 or so clones. The specimen was PBMCs. These receptors were collected from a woman aged 50 to 65 in good health and CMV-seronegative.

The V and J genes are TRBV11-2 and TRBJ1-5, with D uncertain. The germline V and J ends were trimmed by 3 bases and 6 bases, with 9 bases remaining between them. The CDR3 extends over 13 amino acids. Germline V gene data show CDR1 as SGHAT and CDR2 as FQNNGV. The CDR3 nucleotides are TGTGCCAGCAGCTTGGGCAGTAGTCAGCCCCAGCATTTT. It codes for CASSLGSSQPQHF.

The gene calls are TRBV30 and TRBJ2-3, with a weak D call TRBD1 (6 bases). The CDR3 runs 13 residues. CDR1 GTSNPN and CDR2 SVGIG come from the germline V gene (reference sequence). The V gene lost 2 bases and the J gene lost 2 bases, with 8 bases spanning the gap. In DNA, the CDR3 is TGTGCCTGGAGTAGACAGGACACAGATACGCAGTATTTT. Its protein is CAWSRQDTDTQYF.

The rearrangement joins TRBV5-1 to TRBJ2-1, with a possible D match to TRBD2 (5 bases). This CDR3 is 18 amino acids long. CDR1 and CDR2 from the germline V gene are SGHRS and YFSETQ. Between the trimmed V and J ends, which lost 4 bases and 0 bases, there was a span of 20 bases. The CDR3 is CASSPEAGPLSSYNEQFF. CDR3 nucleotide sequence: TGCGCCAGCAGCCCGGAGGCAGGCCCCCTAAGCTCCTACAATGAGCAGTTCTTC.